This T cell receptor beta chain was observed in a study of blood T cell repertoires in COVID-19. Study-wide background: Some COVID-19 samples were acute and others convalescent; all came from the United States, Italy and Spain. The analysed material was cDNA or gDNA that came from T cells, B-cell-depleted T cells, or PBMCs.

Original analysis: The assay estimated nucleated cells by amplifying reference gene primers. Assay: immunoSEQ multiplex PCR; the TCRdb copy retains only in-frame clones and omits some. That table is the source of V, J and clone size, and D and trimming were worked out from the DNA. The sample includes over 20,000 clones, approximately 90% of them seen just once. Germline CDR1 LNHDA, CDR2 SQIVND (reference sequence). This CDR3 has 12 amino acids. Between the trimmed V and J ends, which lost 3 bases and 8 bases, there was a span of 10 bases. This clone was observed a few times. The gene calls are TRBV19 and TRBJ1-1; D is uncertain. This TCR was recovered from a man aged 45-65 years with active COVID-19. Sample: peripheral blood. The CDR3 reads CASSMRQVEAFF. The CDR3 DNA follows: TGTGCCAGTAGTATGCGACAAGTCGAAGCTTTCTTT.